Listed here are 2 T cell receptor beta chains from one sample, sequenced in a study of a mutant IDH1 vaccine in newly diagnosed glioma. Time point denoted: week 11, during vaccination. The content of each vaccine dose was 300 ug of mutant IDH1 20-mer peptide, and topical imiquimod accompanied it. Antigen specificity for these receptors is unknown. Clones were read by immunoSEQ multiplex PCR, and TCRdb kept only the in-frame ones, dropping some. There are around 62,000 clones in the sample; approximately 91% occur only once, and 1.9% lies in the top ten. The source was PBMCs, collected from a glioma patient whose treatment included an IDH1 peptide vaccine. These receptor sequences come from a man in his forties or fifties with glioma.

As to this clone: The junction differs from germline at one of its ends, possibly a read error. This rearrangement joins TRBV5-1 to TRBJ1-6; D possibly corresponds to TRBD1 (5 bases). Germline assignment: CDR1 SGHRS and CDR2 YFSETQ. This CDR3 has 18 residues. The CDR3 sequence is CANSLVGTAARLYSPLHF. CDR3 bases: TGCGCCAACAGCTTGGTAGGGACCGCGGCCAGACTTTATTCACCCCTCCACTTT.

The V call is TRBV28, the J call TRBJ1-1; 8 bases map to TRBD1. The CDR3 is 15 amino acids. J lost 0 bases, V lost 4 bases, and 4 bases had no gene match. CDR1 and CDR2 (germline): MDHEN, SYDVKM. CDR3 protein: CASSSRQGMNTEAFF. The CDR3 DNA reads as TGTGCCAGCAGTTCTCGACAGGGGATGAACACTGAAGCTTTCTTT.